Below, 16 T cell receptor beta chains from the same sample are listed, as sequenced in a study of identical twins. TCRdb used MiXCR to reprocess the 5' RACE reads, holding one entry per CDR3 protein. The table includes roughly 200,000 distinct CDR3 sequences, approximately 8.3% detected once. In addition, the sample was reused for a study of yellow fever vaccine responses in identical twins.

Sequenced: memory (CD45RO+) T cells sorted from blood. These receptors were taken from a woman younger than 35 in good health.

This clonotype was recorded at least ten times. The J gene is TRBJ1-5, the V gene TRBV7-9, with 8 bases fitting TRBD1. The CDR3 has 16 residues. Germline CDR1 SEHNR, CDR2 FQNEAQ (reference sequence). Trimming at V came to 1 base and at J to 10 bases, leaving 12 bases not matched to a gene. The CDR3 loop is CASSLVQGALVRPQHF. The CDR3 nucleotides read TGTGCCAGCAGCTTAGTCCAGGGGGCCCTAGTTCGTCCCCAGCATTTT.

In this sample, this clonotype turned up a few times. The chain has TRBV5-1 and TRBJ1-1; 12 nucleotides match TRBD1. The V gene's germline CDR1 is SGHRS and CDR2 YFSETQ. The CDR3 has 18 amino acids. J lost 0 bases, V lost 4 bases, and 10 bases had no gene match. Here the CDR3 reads CASSLHPGQGALNTEAFF. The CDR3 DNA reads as TGCGCCAGCAGCCTGCATCCGGGACAGGGGGCGTTGAACACTGAAGCTTTCTTT.

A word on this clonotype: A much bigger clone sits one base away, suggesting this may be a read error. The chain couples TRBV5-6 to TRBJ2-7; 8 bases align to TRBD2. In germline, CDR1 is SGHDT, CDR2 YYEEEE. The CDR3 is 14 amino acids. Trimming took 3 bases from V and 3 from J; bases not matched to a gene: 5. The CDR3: CASSSGGELYEQYF. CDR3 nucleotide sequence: TGTGCCAGCAGCTCCGGGGGGGAACTCTACGAGCAGTACTTC.

CDR3 sequence: CASSSEGSYNSPLHF. Written as DNA, the CDR3 is TGTGCCAGCAGCTCGGAGGGTTCCTATAATTCACCCCTCCACTTT. The chain recombines TRBV2 with TRBJ1-6; D call uncertain. This CDR3 contains 15 residues. Germline V gene sequence: CDR1 SNHLY, CDR2 FYNNEI. Trimming cost V 6 bases and J 1 base, with 10 bases left between them.

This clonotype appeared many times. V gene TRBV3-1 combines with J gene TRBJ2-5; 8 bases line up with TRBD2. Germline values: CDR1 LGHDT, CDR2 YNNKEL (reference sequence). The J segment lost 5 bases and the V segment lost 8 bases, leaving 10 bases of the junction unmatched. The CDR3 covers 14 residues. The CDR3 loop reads CASSSAGGGETQYF. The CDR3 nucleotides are TGTGCCAGCTCGTCGGCGGGAGGTGGCGAGACCCAGTACTTC.

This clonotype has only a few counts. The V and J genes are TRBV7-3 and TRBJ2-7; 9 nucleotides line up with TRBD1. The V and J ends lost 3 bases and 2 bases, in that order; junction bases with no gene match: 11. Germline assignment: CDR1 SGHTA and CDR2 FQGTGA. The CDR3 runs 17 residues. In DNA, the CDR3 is TGTGCCAGCAGCTTCCATCCCTTAAGACAGGGGGCCTACGAGCAGTACTTC. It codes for CASSFHPLRQGAYEQYF.

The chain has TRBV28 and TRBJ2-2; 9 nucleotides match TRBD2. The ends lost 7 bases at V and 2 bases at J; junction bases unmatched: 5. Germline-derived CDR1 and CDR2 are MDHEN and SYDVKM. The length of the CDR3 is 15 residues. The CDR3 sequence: CASKGGGANTGELFF. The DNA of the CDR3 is TGTGCCAGCAAAGGCGGGGGGGCCAACACCGGGGAGCTGTTTTTT.

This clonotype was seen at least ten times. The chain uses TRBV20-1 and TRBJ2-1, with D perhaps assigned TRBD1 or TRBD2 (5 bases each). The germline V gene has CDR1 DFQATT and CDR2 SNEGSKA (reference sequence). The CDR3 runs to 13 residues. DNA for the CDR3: TGCAGCCCGTTGGGGGATACAGACAATGAGCAGTTCTTC. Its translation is CSPLGDTDNEQFF.

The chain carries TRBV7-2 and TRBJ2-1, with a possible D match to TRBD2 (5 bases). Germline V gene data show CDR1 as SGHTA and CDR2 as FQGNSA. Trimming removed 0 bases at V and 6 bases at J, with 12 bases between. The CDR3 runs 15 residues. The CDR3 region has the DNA TGTGCCAGCAGCTTAGCGGCTAGCAGAATCAATGAGCAGTTCTTC. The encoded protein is CASSLAASRINEQFF.

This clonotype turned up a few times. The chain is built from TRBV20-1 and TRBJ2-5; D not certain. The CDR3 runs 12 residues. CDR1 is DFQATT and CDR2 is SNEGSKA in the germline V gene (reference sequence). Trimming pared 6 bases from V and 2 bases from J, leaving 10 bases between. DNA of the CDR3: TGCAGTGCCCCCGGGTTACAAGAGACCCAGTACTTC. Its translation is CSAPGLQETQYF.

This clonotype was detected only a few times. The CDR3, as DNA: TGTGCCAGCAGCTTGGGGGACAGGGACACCGGGGAGCTGTTTTTT. This gives the protein CASSLGDRDTGELFF. V usage is TRBV5-6 and J usage is TRBJ2-2; 9 bases agree with TRBD1. This CDR3 comprises 15 residues. Germline CDR1 and CDR2: SGHDT and YYEEEE. The V gene end was trimmed by 0 bases and the J gene end by 3 bases; junction bases not matched to a gene: 0.

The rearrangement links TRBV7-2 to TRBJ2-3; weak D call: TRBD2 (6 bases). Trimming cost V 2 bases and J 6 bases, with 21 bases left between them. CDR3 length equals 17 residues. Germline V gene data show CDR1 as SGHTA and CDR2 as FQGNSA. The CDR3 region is CASSLKPFARAGDTQYF. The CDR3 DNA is TGTGCCAGCAGCTTAAAGCCTTTCGCACGGGCGGGGGATACGCAGTATTTT.

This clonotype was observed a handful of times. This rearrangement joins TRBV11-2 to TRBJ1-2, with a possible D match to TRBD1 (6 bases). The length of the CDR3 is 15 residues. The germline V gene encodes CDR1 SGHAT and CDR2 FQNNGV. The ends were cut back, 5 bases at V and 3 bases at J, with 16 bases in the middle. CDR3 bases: TGTGCCAGCAGCCCCGACGGGGGGGCTGACTATGGCTACACCTTC. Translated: CASSPDGGADYGYTF. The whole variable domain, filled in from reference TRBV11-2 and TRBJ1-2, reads EAGVAQSPRYKIIEKRQSVAFWCNPISGHATLYWYQQILGQGPKLLIQFQNNGVVDDSQLPKDRFSAERLKGVDSTLKIQPAKLEDSAVYLCASSPDGGADYGYTFGSGTRLTVV.

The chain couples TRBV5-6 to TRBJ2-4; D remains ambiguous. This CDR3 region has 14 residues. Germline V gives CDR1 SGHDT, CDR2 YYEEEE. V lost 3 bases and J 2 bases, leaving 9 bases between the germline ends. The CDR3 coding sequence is TGTGCCAGCAGCTCCCGCATATCCAAAAACATTCAGTACTTC. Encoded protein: CASSSRISKNIQYF.

The CDR3 bases are TGCGCCAGCAGCATAAAATGGACTAGCGGGAGGGCCGCGAACACCGGGGAGCTGTTTTTT. Translating it yields CASSIKWTSGRAANTGELFF. This chain links TRBV5-1 with TRBJ2-2, with 15 bases matching TRBD2. After removal of 4 bases from V and 0 bases from J, the junction contained 10 bases not matched to a gene. Germline-derived CDR1 and CDR2 are SGHRS and YFSETQ. This CDR3 has 20 residues.

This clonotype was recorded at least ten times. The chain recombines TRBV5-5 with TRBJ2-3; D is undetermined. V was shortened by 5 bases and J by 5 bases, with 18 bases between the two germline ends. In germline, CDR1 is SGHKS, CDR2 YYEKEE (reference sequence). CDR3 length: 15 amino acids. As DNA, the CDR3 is TGTGCCAGCAGTCATTTGACCCGCCCATTAGATACGCAGTATTTT. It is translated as CASSHLTRPLDTQYF.